Below are 32 T cell receptor beta chains sequenced from a single sample in a study of blood T cell repertoires in COVID-19. Generated by immunoSEQ multiplex PCR, the TCRdb table keeps only in-frame clones and is missing some. The table records about 400,000 clones, roughly 90% of them present only once. The sequencing sample was made of peripheral blood. Receptors were obtained from a man aged 40-49 years with acute or convalescent COVID-19.

This clone was detected a few times. This clone may be a read error of a much larger clone one base away. This specimen includes other DNA sequences encoding the same CDR3. The chain combines TRBV27 with TRBJ1-1; D remains unclear. CDR1 and CDR2 from the germline V gene are MNHEY and SMNVEV (reference sequence). V shed 3 bases and J shed 1 base, with 6 bases lying between them. CDR3 length: 13 amino acids. CDR3: CASSLGRNTEAFF. DNA for the CDR3: TGTGCCAGCAGTTTGGGGAGGAACACTGAAGCTTTCTTT.

The chain couples TRBV11-2 to TRBJ2-7; 8 bases agree with TRBD2. In germline, CDR1 is SGHAT, CDR2 FQNNGV. The CDR3 is made up of 15 amino acids. Losses at the gene ends were 3 bases for V and 5 bases for J; bases not matched to a gene: 9. CDR3 sequence (DNA): TGTGCCAGCAGCTTTAGTAGTAGCGGGGTAAACGAGCAGTACTTC. Protein: CASSFSSSGVNEQYF.

V usage is TRBV5-1 and J usage is TRBJ1-6, with 8 bases that match TRBD1. Trimming took 0 bases from V and 10 from J; bases not matched to a gene: 6. Per germline, CDR1 SGHRS and CDR2 YFSETQ. The CDR3 contains 15 residues. CDR3 in DNA: TGCGCCAGCAGCTTGGGGGGGACAGGCGACTCACCCCTCCACTTT. Encoded protein: CASSLGGTGDSPLHF. The whole variable domain, remainder taken from reference TRBV5-1 and TRBJ1-6, is KAGVTQTPRYLIKTRGQQVTLSCSPISGHRSVSWYQQTPGQGLQFLFEYFSETQRNKGNFPGRFSGRQFSNSRSEMNVSTLELGDSALYLCASSLGGTGDSPLHFGNGTRLTVT.

This clone has more than one count but fewer than ten. V and J are TRBV6-4 and TRBJ2-5; TRBD2 matches 11 bases. Trimming took 0 bases from V and 6 from J; bases not matched to a gene: 12. From germline, CDR1 is MRHNA and CDR2 SNTAGT. The CDR3 consists of 18 residues. The CDR3 DNA follows: TGTGCCAGCAGTGACTCCTGTTCGACTAGCGGGGCCTCCCAGACCCAGTACTTC. Protein sequence: CASSDSCSTSGASQTQYF.

The V gene is TRBV6-6, the J gene TRBJ2-7, with 7 nucleotides matching TRBD2. CDR3 length equals 15 residues. The germline gives CDR1 MNHNY, CDR2 SVGAGI (reference sequence). V shed 2 bases, J shed 8 bases, and the junction held 12 bases outside the gene matches. CDR3 DNA sequence: TGTGCCAGCAGTTACGTGGCTAGCGGAGAACCCCAGCAGTACTTC. It is translated as CASSYVASGEPQQYF.

This chain links TRBV28 with TRBJ2-1; 8 bases are shared with TRBD2. CDR1 and CDR2 (germline): MDHEN, SYDVKM. The length of the CDR3 is 15 residues. V lost 2 bases and J lost 5; bases outside the gene matches: 5. The CDR3 nucleotides read TGTGCCAGCAGTTTAGAGCGGGAGTTAGACAATGAGCAGTTCTTC. It yields the protein CASSLERELDNEQFF.

This clone has just a few counts. The rearrangement uses TRBV5-4 and TRBJ2-5; the match to TRBD1 covers 8 bases. Per the germline V gene, CDR1 is SGHNT and CDR2 is YYREEE (reference sequence). The trim removed 2 bases at V and 5 bases at J, leaving 11 bases unmatched. The CDR3 contains 16 residues. The CDR3 DNA sequence: TGTGCCAGCAGCTTCGGCGGAACCACAGGGGGGGAGACCCAGTACTTC. It translates to CASSFGGTTGGETQYF.

V is TRBV19 and J is TRBJ1-6; D is possibly TRBD1 (5 bases). CDR1 is LNHDA, CDR2 SQIVND, per germline (reference sequence). CDR3 length: 16 residues. V lost 6 bases, J lost 10 bases, and 22 bases lay in between. CDR3: CASRWGDLADGSPLHF. The CDR3, as DNA: TGTGCCAGTAGATGGGGGGATTTAGCCGACGGATCACCCCTCCACTTT.

J is TRBJ2-7 and V is TRBV7-9, with D maybe TRBD2 (6 bases). V lost 5 bases to trimming and J lost 2 bases, with 22 bases between them. Germline V gives CDR1 SEHNR, CDR2 FQNEAQ (reference sequence). This CDR3 contains 17 residues. The CDR3 DNA reads TGTGCCAGCAGCCTGACTAACAAACGGGGGATCACCTACGAGCAGTACTTC. It is translated as CASSLTNKRGITYEQYF.

The chain uses TRBV5-4 and TRBJ1-1; 7 bases agree with TRBD1. J gave up 3 bases and V 6 bases, and 2 bases lay outside the gene matches. CDR1 is SGHNT, CDR2 YYREEE, per germline (reference sequence). The CDR3 length is 12 residues. The CDR3 is CASTRGDTEAFF. Here the CDR3 DNA reads TGTGCCAGCACCAGGGGGGACACTGAAGCTTTCTTT.

J is TRBJ2-7 and V is TRBV27; D gene ambiguous. The CDR3 totals 15 residues. From germline, CDR1 is MNHEY and CDR2 SMNVEV (reference sequence). V lost 3 bases, J lost 0 bases, and 12 bases lay in between. CDR3 in amino acids: CASSFSRAGSYEQYF. The CDR3 DNA reads TGTGCCAGCAGTTTTAGTCGAGCAGGCTCCTACGAGCAGTACTTC.

This clone was detected once. The chain has TRBV28 and TRBJ2-3, with 10 bases that match TRBD2. V lost 3 bases and J lost 9; bases outside the gene matches: 6. Germline V CDR1 and CDR2: MDHEN, SYDVKM. The CDR3 length is 14 residues. The CDR3 region has the DNA TGTGCCAGCAGTTTCTCGACTAGCGGGCAGACGCAGTATTTT. It translates to CASSFSTSGQTQYF.

In this sample, this clone turned up many times. This rearrangement joins TRBV6-2 or TRBV6-3 to TRBJ2-6, with no clear D. The V gene's germline CDR1 is MNHEY and CDR2 SVGEGT. V lost 5 bases, J lost 0 bases, and 5 bases lay in between. There are 14 residues in the CDR3. The DNA for the CDR3 is TGTGCCAGCAGTCTAGACTCTGGGGCCAACGTCCTGACTTTC. It yields the protein CASSLDSGANVLTF.

The rearrangement links TRBV28 to TRBJ2-7, with 11 bases fitting TRBD2. There are 16 residues in the CDR3. Germline-derived CDR1 and CDR2 are MDHEN and SYDVKM. The V and J ends lost 1 base and 6 bases, in that order; junction bases with no gene match: 8. CDR3 DNA: TGTGCCAGCAGTTTATATACTAGCGGGAGAGTTCGCGAGCAGTACTTC. Translating gives CASSLYTSGRVREQYF.

The chain uses TRBV5-1 and TRBJ2-7; 8 bases fit TRBD2. Germline V gene data show CDR1 as SGHRS and CDR2 as YFSETQ. The CDR3 has 15 residues. V shed 4 bases, J shed 1 base, and the junction held 7 bases outside the gene matches. This CDR3 is CASSTLAGTSYEQYF. The CDR3, as DNA: TGCGCCAGCAGCACCTTAGCGGGGACATCCTACGAGCAGTACTTC.

The rearrangement joins TRBV4-3 to TRBJ1-2, with 7 bases identical to TRBD1. Germline CDR1 and CDR2: LGHNA and YSLEER. This CDR3 spans 13 amino acids. The V segment lost 4 bases and the J segment 3 bases; nucleotides outside the gene matches: 2. CDR3 bases: TGCGCCAGCAGCCGGACAGGCGACTATGGCTACACCTTC. Translated: CASSRTGDYGYTF.

CDR3: CASSRTGPGYEQYF. As DNA, the CDR3 is TGTGCCAGTAGTAGGACAGGGCCCGGTTACGAGCAGTACTTC. The chain couples TRBV19 to TRBJ2-7; 8 nucleotides match TRBD1. The ends lost 4 bases at V and 4 bases at J; junction bases unmatched: 6. This CDR3 contains 14 residues. Germline assignment: CDR1 LNHDA and CDR2 SQIVND (reference sequence). Combining the CDR3 with reference TRBV19 and TRBJ2-7 gives the whole variable domain DGGITQSPKYLFRKEGQNVTLSCEQNLNHDAMYWYRQDPGQGLRLIYYSQIVNDFQKGDIAEGYSVSREKKESFPLTVTSAQKNPTAFYLCASSRTGPGYEQYFGPGTRLTVT.

The table lists this clone with a count of one. The chain employs TRBV30 and TRBJ2-7; possible D gene TRBD1, 6 bases. The CDR3 runs 12 residues. The V and J ends lost 3 bases and 0 bases respectively, with 6 bases between them. Germline CDR1 and CDR2: GTSNPN and SVGIG (reference sequence). The CDR3 DNA reads as TGTGCCTGGAGGGACAGCTCCTACGAGCAGTACTTC. Translated: CAWRDSSYEQYF.

In its sample, this clone was seen once. The junction departs from the called germline gene at one end, perhaps through a read error. The rearrangement uses TRBV6-1 and TRBJ1-2; 7 bases match TRBD1. Germline V gene lookup returns CDR1 MNHNS and CDR2 SASEGT. CDR3 length: 15 residues. This chain's CDR3 is CASSQATGLDYGYTF. The CDR3 coding sequence is TGTGCCAGCAGTCAAGCGACAGGGCTCGACTATGGCTACACCTTC.

V usage is TRBV6-5 and J usage is TRBJ1-2; no clear D gene. This CDR3 has 12 residues. The germline V gene encodes CDR1 MNHEY and CDR2 SVGAGI. The V end lost 2 bases, the J end lost 8 bases, and 9 bases lay between the germline ends. CDR3 DNA: TGTGCCAGCAGTTACGGCCGCGGGGGCTACACCTTC. Translated, it gives CASSYGRGGYTF.

This sequence joins TRBV9 and TRBJ2-1, with 9 bases aligning to TRBD2. V was pared by 3 bases and J by 4 bases, with 8 bases of the junction left unmatched. Germline loops: CDR1 SGDLS, CDR2 YYNGEE. The CDR3 covers 16 residues. The CDR3 sequence is CASSARTSAEYNEQFF. CDR3 DNA: TGTGCCAGCAGCGCCCGGACTAGCGCGGAGTACAATGAGCAGTTCTTC.

The J gene is TRBJ1-2, the V gene TRBV10-3; TRBD1 agrees at 7 bases. Germline CDR1 and CDR2: ENHRY and SYGVKD. V lost 10 bases and J lost 8; bases outside the gene matches: 22. The CDR3 spans 16 residues. CDR3 in DNA: TGTGCCAGTTCCTCAGGGACAGCGTTCGGAGCCGGGGGCTACACCTTC. Protein sequence: CASSSGTAFGAGGYTF.

The V and J genes are TRBV4-3 and TRBJ1-5; D not certain. V lost 0 bases and J 2 bases, leaving 5 bases between the germline ends. The CDR3 totals 14 residues. Germline loops: CDR1 LGHNA, CDR2 YSLEER. CDR3 sequence reads: CASSQDLGNQPQHF. CDR3 bases: TGCGCCAGCAGCCAAGATCTCGGCAATCAGCCCCAGCATTTT.

The V gene is TRBV5-1, the J gene TRBJ1-1; no definite D call. With 0 bases removed from V and 3 bases from J, the gap between germline ends came to 12 bases. Germline V gives CDR1 SGHRS, CDR2 YFSETQ. The CDR3 is made up of 15 amino acids. The CDR3 loop reads CASSLGGGEDTEAFF. CDR3 coding DNA: TGCGCCAGCAGCTTGGGAGGCGGTGAGGACACTGAAGCTTTCTTT.

V usage is TRBV11-2 and J usage is TRBJ2-1, with TRBD1 matching 9 bases. This CDR3 is 17 amino acids long. The germline V gene has CDR1 SGHAT and CDR2 FQNNGV. J was trimmed by 4 bases and V by 2 bases; bases with no gene match: 9. The CDR3 nucleotides read TGTGCCAGCAGCTTACAGGGACAGGGATTAGGATACAATGAGCAGTTCTTC. Its translation is CASSLQGQGLGYNEQFF.

This clone showed up just a few times. The chain uses TRBV11-2 and TRBJ1-4; 8 bases line up with TRBD1. Germline trimming cut 3 bases from V and 7 bases from J; bases unmatched to any gene: 10. The CDR3 is 16 residues long. Germline V gene sequence: CDR1 SGHAT, CDR2 FQNNGV. CDR3 amino acids: CASSLRTGLQGEKLFF. The CDR3 region has the DNA TGTGCCAGCAGCTTGCGGACAGGGTTACAGGGTGAAAAACTGTTTTTT. The full variable domain, rest sourced from reference TRBV11-2 and TRBJ1-4, is EAGVAQSPRYKIIEKRQSVAFWCNPISGHATLYWYQQILGQGPKLLIQFQNNGVVDDSQLPKDRFSAERLKGVDSTLKIQPAKLEDSAVYLCASSLRTGLQGEKLFFGSGTQLSVL.

The chain carries TRBV10-2 and TRBJ2-5, with TRBD1 matching 9 bases. Germline CDR1 is WSHSY and CDR2 is SAAADI. V dropped 5 bases and J dropped 3; count of bases not matched to a gene: 7. This CDR3 is built from 15 residues. The CDR3 bases are TGCGCCAGCAGTCTACAGGGGGCTAGTAAAGAGACCCAGTACTTC. This gives the protein CASSLQGASKETQYF.

The chain employs TRBV30 and TRBJ2-4; 8 positions match TRBD1. The ends lost 4 bases at V and 6 bases at J; junction bases unmatched: 5. The CDR3 loop spans 13 amino acids. Germline V gene data show CDR1 as GTSNPN and CDR2 as SVGIG (reference sequence). The DNA of the CDR3 is TGTGCCTGGACAGGGGGCAGTGGAAACATTCAGTACTTC. Translating gives CAWTGGSGNIQYF.

This chain joins TRBV5-4 and TRBJ2-1; maybe TRBD2 (6 bases). CDR1 is SGHNT, CDR2 YYREEE, per germline (reference sequence). V lost 2 bases and J 3 bases, leaving 12 bases between the germline ends. The CDR3 contains 15 residues. CDR3 residues: CASSLASDVYNEQFF. The CDR3 DNA sequence: TGTGCCAGCAGCTTAGCTAGCGACGTCTACAATGAGCAGTTCTTC.

The chain recombines TRBV7-2 with TRBJ2-3; 10 bases line up with TRBD2. V was pared by 5 bases and J by 6 bases, with 14 bases of the junction left unmatched. Germline values: CDR1 SGHTA, CDR2 FQGNSA. CDR3 length equals 17 residues. In nucleotides, the CDR3 is TGTGCCAGCAGCCCCCGTCGAAGGCTAGCGGGGGTGGATACGCAGTATTTT. As protein: CASSPRRRLAGVDTQYF. Filled out from reference TRBV7-2 and TRBJ2-3, the complete variable domain reads GAGVSQSPSNKVTEKGKDVELRCDPISGHTALYWYRQSLGQGLEFLIYFQGNSAPDKSGLPSDRFSAERTGGSVSTLTIQRTQQEDSAVYLCASSPRRRLAGVDTQYFGPGTRLTVL.

This chain joins TRBV6-5 and TRBJ2-7; 12 bases are shared with TRBD2. This CDR3 region has 13 residues. Unmatched junction bases numbered 4, after V lost 8 bases and J lost 5 bases. Germline V lookup: CDR1 MNHEY, CDR2 SVGAGI. The CDR3 is CASLRLAGDEQYF. CDR3 bases: TGTGCCAGCTTACGACTAGCGGGAGACGAGCAGTACTTC.

This chain links TRBV19 with TRBJ1-1, with D perhaps TRBD1 (5 bases). The CDR3 spans 16 residues. Germline lookup yields CDR1 LNHDA and CDR2 SQIVND (reference sequence). The V end lost 3 bases, the J end lost 1 base, and 15 bases lay between the germline ends. The CDR3 DNA reads as TGTGCCAGTAGTATCCTCCCCCGACAGCAGAACACTGAAGCTTTCTTT. Protein product: CASSILPRQQNTEAFF.